This T cell receptor beta chain was captured in a study of CXCR3-negative and CXCR3-positive naive CD8 T cells. Study information: The study obtained 130 million to 150 million TRB reads, about 1.5 +/- 0.3 million per library. Broader study findings: Both of the naive subsets showed about the same high diversity, but memory CD8+ cells had much less. Naive subsets did not differ in surface CD5, and the authors estimated TCR strength using properties of the TRB CDR3. Higher TRB CDR3 hydrophobicity marked CXCR3-positive naive cells relative to CXCR3-negative naive cells.

The sorting of each CD8+ T cell subset was done in triplicate, at 250,000 to 300,000 cells each. About this clonotype: Its antigen is unidentified.

The authors made the TRB cDNA libraries by 5' RACE using UMI labels. Each CDR3 protein gets one entry in TCRdb, which reprocessed the 5' RACE reads and gives no DNA. The sample has tens of thousands of distinct CDR3 sequences; the top ten hold roughly 0.62%. This TCR was recovered from a human donor in good health. Some clones in this sample may be carry-over from other donors' samples. Sequenced input: naive CXCR3+ CD8+ T cells from blood. Subset reported: CD45RO-CCR7+CD27+CD95- naive CD8+ T cells expressing CXCR3 (TNR3+).

This CDR3 is CASSYGTDIYEQYF. The chain carries TRBV5-6 and TRBJ2-7; there is no DNA to check the TCRdb D call of TRBD1. In germline, CDR1 is SGHDT, CDR2 YYEEEE. This CDR3 region has 14 residues.